This TCR beta chain was obtained from a study of cytomegalovirus exposure and HLA in healthy donors. The PCR was carried out with 60 Vbeta primers and 13 Jbeta primers. The method was immunoSEQ multiplex PCR; TCRdb's version includes in-frame clones alone and lacks a portion of them. The sample includes around 220,000 clones, over 60% seen only once; the top ten take around 2%. The origin of this receptor is a man between 18 and 35 years old in good health and CMV-seronegative. What was sequenced was PBMCs.

The CDR3 spells CAWSGLHNEQFF. The CDR3 nucleotides read TGTGCCTGGAGTGGTCTACACAATGAGCAGTTCTTC. The rearrangement uses TRBV30 and TRBJ2-1; D remains unclear. V was pared by 1 base and J by 5 bases, with 6 bases between. This CDR3 region has 12 residues. Germline loops: CDR1 GTSNPN, CDR2 SVGIG (reference sequence).